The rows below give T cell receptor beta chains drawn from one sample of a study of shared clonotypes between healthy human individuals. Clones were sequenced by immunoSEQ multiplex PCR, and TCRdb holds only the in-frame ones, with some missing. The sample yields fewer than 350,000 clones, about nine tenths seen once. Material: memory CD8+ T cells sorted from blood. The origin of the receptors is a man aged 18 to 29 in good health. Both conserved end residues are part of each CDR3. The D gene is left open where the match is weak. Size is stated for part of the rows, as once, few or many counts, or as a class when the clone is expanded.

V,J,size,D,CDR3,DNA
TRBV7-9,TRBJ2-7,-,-,CASSPQGPYEQYF,TGTGCCAGCAGCCCACAGGGTCCCTACGAGCAGTACTTC
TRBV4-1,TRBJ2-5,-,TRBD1,CASSRGQGPRETQYF,TGCGCCAGCAGCCGGGGACAGGGCCCGCGCGAGACCCAGTACTTC
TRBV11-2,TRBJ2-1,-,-,CASSLVVHNEQFF,TGTGCCAGCAGCTTAGTAGTCCACAATGAGCAGTTCTTC
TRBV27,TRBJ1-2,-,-,CASSLQGSASYGYTF,TGTGCCAGCAGTTTGCAGGGGTCGGCTTCGTATGGCTACACCTTC
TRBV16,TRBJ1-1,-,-,CASSQQGGENTEAFF,TGTGCCAGCAGCCAACAGGGTGGAGAGAACACTGAAGCTTTCTTT
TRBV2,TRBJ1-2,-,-,CASTQGGIYGYTF,TGTGCCAGCACCCAGGGCGGGATATATGGCTACACCTTC
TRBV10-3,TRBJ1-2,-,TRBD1,CAISAVGTDLYGYTF,TGTGCCATCAGTGCCGTCGGGACAGATCTCTATGGCTACACCTTC
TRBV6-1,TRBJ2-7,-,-,CASSVRGIRTDEQYF,TGTGCCAGCAGTGTAAGGGGGATACGTACGGACGAGCAGTACTTC
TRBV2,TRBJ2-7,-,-,CASWRGSSYEQYF,TGTGCCAGCTGGAGAGGGAGCTCCTACGAGCAGTACTTC
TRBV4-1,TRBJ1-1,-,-,CASSHGGGANTEAFF,TGCGCCAGCAGCCATGGAGGGGGGGCGAACACTGAAGCTTTCTTT
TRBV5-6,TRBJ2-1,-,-,CASSLGTGPSHEQFF,TGTGCCAGCAGCTTGGGCACGGGACCCTCACATGAGCAGTTCTTC
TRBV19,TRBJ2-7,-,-,CASSPEISWGYEQYF,TGTGCCAGTAGTCCCGAGATCTCCTGGGGATACGAGCAGTACTTC
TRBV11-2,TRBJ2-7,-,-,CASSLEWRYSYEQYF,TGTGCCAGCAGCTTAGAATGGAGATACTCCTACGAGCAGTACTTC
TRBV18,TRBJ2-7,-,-,CASSPRGLGGRQYEQYF,TGTGCCAGCTCACCACGGGGGTTAGGGGGAAGACAGTACGAGCAGTACTTC
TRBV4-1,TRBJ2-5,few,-,CASSQGPGVETQYF,TGCGCCAGCAGCCAAGGGCCAGGGGTAGAGACCCAGTACTTC
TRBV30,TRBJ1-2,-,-,CAWIPGGLYGYTF,TGTGCCTGGATCCCTGGCGGACTCTATGGCTACACCTTC
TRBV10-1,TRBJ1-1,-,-,CASSESGHLNTEAFF,TGCGCCAGCAGTGAGAGTGGACACCTGAACACTGAAGCTTTCTTT
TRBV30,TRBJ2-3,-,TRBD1,CAWSRTGSSTDTQYF,TGTGCCTGGAGTAGGACAGGCTCTAGCACAGATACGCAGTATTTT
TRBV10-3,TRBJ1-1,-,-,CAISVRRDTEAFF,TGTGCCATCAGTGTCCGCAGGGACACTGAAGCTTTCTTT
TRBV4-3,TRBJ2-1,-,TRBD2,CASSQRLAGDNEQFF,TGCGCCAGCAGCCAGCGACTAGCGGGAGACAATGAGCAGTTCTTC
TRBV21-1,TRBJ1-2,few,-,CASSTGEGQGVEGYTF,TGTGCCAGCAGCACAGGGGAAGGACAGGGCGTCGAGGGCTACACCTTC
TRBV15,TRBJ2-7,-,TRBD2,CATSRWGGSGSSYEQYF,TGTGCCACCAGCAGGTGGGGGGGGAGCGGGAGCTCCTACGAGCAGTACTTC
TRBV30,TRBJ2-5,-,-,CAGTGETQYF,TGTGCCGGGACGGGGGAGACCCAGTACTTC
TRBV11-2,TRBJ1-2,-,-,CASSGGYGYTF,TGTGCCAGCAGCGGAGGGTATGGCTACACCTTC
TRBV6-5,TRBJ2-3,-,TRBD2,CASSYSAGGTDTQYF,TGTGCCAGCAGTTACTCAGCGGGAGGAACAGATACGCAGTATTTT
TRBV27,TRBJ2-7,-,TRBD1,CASSLMGQGPYEQYF,TGTGCCAGCAGCCTTATGGGACAGGGCCCCTACGAGCAGTACTTC
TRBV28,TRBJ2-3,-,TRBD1,CASSSAGTGLTDTQYF,TGTGCCAGCAGTTCCGCCGGGACAGGGCTCACAGATACGCAGTATTTT